A selection of T cell receptor beta chains follows, all from one sample in a study of shared clonotypes between healthy human individuals. This table comes from immunoSEQ multiplex PCR, and its TCRdb copy is limited to in-frame clones, with some not included. The sample contains about 490,000 clones, over 75% of which appear only once. Sequenced material: PBMCs. These TCRs come from a middle-aged woman in good health. Some clones in this sample may be carry-over from other donors' samples. The CDR3 runs from the conserved cysteine through the conserved F or W.

>TRBV7-2|TRBJ2-1
CASSQSVIWQGSYNEQFF
>TRBV5-1|TRBJ2-1
CASSSQGDEQFF
>TRBV28|TRBJ2-3
CASSLLGLAGTDTQYF
>TRBV5-6|TRBJ1-1
CASSSLGAVGTEAFF
>TRBV7-7|TRBJ2-2
CASRQGLAGTGELFF
>TRBV7-3|TRBJ2-5
CASSRGGRETQYF
>TRBV5-1|TRBJ2-1
CASSLEASMNEQFF
>TRBV19|TRBJ1-4
CASTSTGYEKLFF
>TRBV6-4|TRBJ2-6
CASSDDGVSGANVLTF
>TRBV30|TRBJ2-1
CAWSGEHNEQFF
>TRBV28|TRBJ2-3
CASSPPGTSGMVLSQYF
>TRBV10-3|TRBJ1-5
CAISESKDQPQHF
>TRBV6-1|TRBJ2-7
CASSGPTGPGYEQYF
>TRBV9|TRBJ2-5
CASSVDLAGAETQYF
>TRBV19|TRBJ2-7
CANPPRDIHYEQYF
>TRBV7-6|TRBJ2-3
CASSYIAGFTDTQYF
>TRBV4-1|TRBJ2-7
CASSPGLAGYYEQYF
>TRBV30|TRBJ2-1
CAWSVGAPGEQFF
>TRBV28|TRBJ2-4
CASRLVGAKNIQYF
>TRBV20-1|TRBJ1-2
CSAQGGGYTF
>TRBV7-8|TRBJ2-7
CASSSVVVRTYEQYF
>TRBV20-1|TRBJ2-1
CSARREDEQFF
>TRBV7-9|TRBJ2-1
CASSLVVGQGDEQFF
>TRBV7-2|TRBJ1-3
CASSITTGASGNTIYF
>TRBV27|TRBJ2-7
CASSLSGANSYEQYF
>TRBV5-4|TRBJ2-7
CASSFGHLYEQYF
>TRBV2|TRBJ2-3
CASLTTDTQYF
>TRBV7-9|TRBJ2-7
CASSLQQYEQYF
>TRBV5-4|TRBJ2-1
CASSSKTSWDNEQFF
>TRBV7-6|TRBJ2-1
CASSLLLGSNEQFF
>TRBV6-1|TRBJ1-1
CASSEPGRNTEAFF
>TRBV18|TRBJ2-2
CASGVTDIGNTGELLF
>TRBV2|TRBJ1-2
CASNLGQGRGYTF
>TRBV30|TRBJ2-7
CAWSRTGALYEQYF
>TRBV7-7|TRBJ2-3
CASSLVGGGTDTQYF
>TRBV5-4|TRBJ2-5
CASSSGWQTQYF
>TRBV7-3|TRBJ2-2
CASSLSRAVAGELFF
>TRBV7-2|TRBJ1-2
CASSLRGQGRAFIGYTF
>TRBV6-1|TRBJ1-2
CASRRPDYGYTF
>TRBV6-6|TRBJ1-2
CASIYSHTSYGYTF
>TRBV18|TRBJ2-3
CASSPPADWHGTQYF
>TRBV5-8|TRBJ2-6
CASFYNSTQSRANVLTF
>TRBV28|TRBJ1-2
CASRESSNYGYTF
>TRBV29-1|TRBJ2-3
CSVELAGAGDTQYF
>TRBV6-5|TRBJ2-1
CASSSPGQRYYNEQFF
>TRBV7-9|TRBJ2-5
CASSLGGGRETQYF
>TRBV7-6|TRBJ2-7
CASSLNQIYEQYF
>TRBV28|TRBJ2-7
CASSRTSGRGGPLYEQYF